A single sample gave rise to the 26 T cell receptor beta chains below, sequenced in a study of shared clonotypes between healthy human individuals. Method: immunoSEQ multiplex PCR; TCRdb's copy keeps in-frame clones and lacks some. The top ten hold approximately 0.37% of the sample, which has 2,500,000 or so clones, roughly 93% seen once. The sequenced sample consisted of naive CD4+ T cells from PBMCs. The subset denotes: CD45RA+ positively selected. The receptors here all came from a man aged 18 to 30 in good health. Some clones in this sample may be carry-over from other donors' samples.

This chain connects TRBV5-1 to TRBJ2-7; 8 bases line up with TRBD1. The V gene's germline CDR1 is SGHRS and CDR2 YFSETQ. V gave up 3 bases and J gave up 5 bases; unmatched junction bases: 7. The CDR3 has 14 residues. The CDR3 region is CASSSGQGPHEQYF. In nucleotides, the CDR3 is TGCGCCAGCAGCTCTGGACAGGGACCTCACGAGCAGTACTTC.

The chain links TRBV19 to TRBJ2-3; 8 nucleotides match TRBD2. Trimming cost V 6 bases and J 6 bases; bases outside gene matches: 8. The germline gives CDR1 LNHDA, CDR2 SQIVND (reference sequence). This CDR3 has 14 amino acids. CDR3 nucleotide sequence: TGTGCCAGTAGCAAGCGGGAGAGCGGGGATACGCAGTATTTT. It translates to CASSKRESGDTQYF.

The V call is TRBV6-5, the J call TRBJ2-1; D is possibly TRBD1 (5 bases). V was shortened by 1 base and J by 7 bases, with 14 bases between the two germline ends. Germline V gives CDR1 MNHEY, CDR2 SVGAGI. CDR3 length: 15 amino acids. The CDR3 DNA is TGTGCCAGCAGTTACTTCCAGACAGTGCGAAATGAGCAGTTCTTC. Its translation is CASSYFQTVRNEQFF.

V is TRBV4-3 and J is TRBJ2-4, with D possibly matching TRBD2 (5 bases). Germline assignment: CDR1 LGHNA and CDR2 YSLEER. This CDR3 has 18 amino acids. With 2 bases removed from V and 8 bases from J, the gap between germline ends came to 25 bases. CDR3 protein: CASSQQAGLSGGRYIQYF. The CDR3 region has the DNA TGCGCCAGCAGCCAACAGGCCGGGCTAAGCGGCGGGCGGTACATTCAGTACTTC.

Comments on this clone: Within the sample, other DNA sequences also encode this same CDR3. This chain connects TRBV5-8 to TRBJ2-3; a weak D match, TRBD2 (6 bases). CDR3 length: 14 residues. Germline V gene lookup returns CDR1 SGHTS and CDR2 YDEGEE. Trimming left V 0 bases short and J 3 bases short, with 8 bases between. CDR3 coding DNA: TGTGCCAGCAGCTTGGACGGGAGAACAGATACGCAGTATTTT. This sequence encodes CASSLDGRTDTQYF.

The chain links TRBV25-1 to TRBJ1-4; D is unresolved. CDR1 and CDR2 (germline): MGHDK, SYGVNS. CDR3 length equals 13 residues. V dropped 8 bases and J dropped 8 bases, with 15 bases sitting between them. As DNA, the CDR3 is TGTGCCAGCCACCGGACCTTTGGAGAAAAACTGTTTTTT. As protein: CASHRTFGEKLFF.

The CDR3 region has the DNA TGTGCCATCAGTGAGAGGACAGGGAACACTGAAGCTTTCTTT. Translated, it gives CAISERTGNTEAFF. The J gene is TRBJ1-1, the V gene TRBV10-3; 7 nucleotides align to TRBD1. From germline, CDR1 is ENHRY and CDR2 SYGVKD. Trimming removed 2 bases from V and 1 base from J; junction bases left unmatched: 1. The CDR3 has 14 residues.

The gene calls are TRBV5-6 and TRBJ1-1, with D perhaps matching TRBD1 (6 bases). CDR3 length: 15 amino acids. V dropped 1 base and J dropped 1 base, with 11 bases sitting between them. Germline loops: CDR1 SGHDT, CDR2 YYEEEE. CDR3 sequence (DNA): TGTGCCAGCAGCTTGTTGGACAGACGGAACACTGAAGCTTTCTTT. This codes for CASSLLDRRNTEAFF.

The rearrangement links TRBV4-1 to TRBJ2-5; tentatively, D is TRBD1 (6 bases). Germline V CDR1 and CDR2: MGHRA, YSYEKL. The CDR3 sequence is 15 residues long. Deletions cut 2 bases from V and 5 bases from J, with 15 bases between. CDR3 residues: CASSQKGVGSETQYF. In DNA form, the CDR3 reads TGCGCCAGCAGCCAAAAGGGGGTTGGGTCGGAGACCCAGTACTTC.

The rearrangement uses TRBV5-8 and TRBJ2-2; 7 positions agree with TRBD2. V lost 4 bases to trimming and J lost 3 bases; unmatched junction nucleotides: 12. Germline assignment: CDR1 SGHTS and CDR2 YDEGEE. There are 17 residues in the CDR3. The CDR3 DNA is TGTGCCAGCAGCGGGCTAGGCGGGACTACCTACACCGGGGAGCTGTTTTTT. Amino acids: CASSGLGGTTYTGELFF. Full variable domain (missing parts from reference TRBV5-8 and TRBJ2-2): EAGVTQSPTHLIKTRGQQATLRCSPISGHTSVYWYQQALGLGLQFLLWYDEGEERNRGNFPPRFSGRQFPNYSSELNVNALELEDSALYLCASSGLGGTTYTGELFFGEGSRLTVL.

The chain combines TRBV18 with TRBJ2-7, with D perhaps matching TRBD1 (6 bases). With 3 bases removed from V and 3 bases from J, the gap between germline ends came to 15 bases. CDR1 and CDR2 from the germline V gene are KGHSH and LQKENI. The CDR3 totals 15 residues. The CDR3 loop reads CASSPTGSTHYEQYF. The CDR3 coding sequence is TGTGCCAGCTCACCGACAGGTAGTACTCACTACGAGCAGTACTTC.

V and J are TRBV10-3 and TRBJ2-6; 7 nucleotides agree with TRBD2. This CDR3 has 16 amino acids. CDR1 is ENHRY and CDR2 is SYGVKD in the germline V gene. V gave up 1 base and J gave up 2 bases; unmatched junction bases: 2. Here the CDR3 reads CAISELAGAGANVLTF. Here the CDR3 DNA reads TGTGCCATCAGTGAGTTGGCGGGAGCTGGGGCCAACGTCCTGACTTTC.

With respect to this clone: The sample holds other DNA sequences that translate to the same CDR3. The chain has TRBV18 and TRBJ1-1; D not certain. CDR1 is KGHSH, CDR2 LQKENI, per germline. The CDR3 has 12 amino acids. V was clipped by 9 bases and J by 4 bases, with 12 bases between them. CDR3 loop: CASSPLGTEAFF. Here the CDR3 DNA reads TGTGCCAGTTCCCCCTTAGGCACTGAAGCTTTCTTT.

This sequence joins TRBV28 and TRBJ2-6; D might be TRBD1 or TRBD2, each matching 5 bases. Between the trimmed V and J ends, which lost 6 bases and 0 bases, there was a span of 21 bases. The CDR3 is made up of 19 amino acids. Germline CDR1 is MDHEN and CDR2 is SYDVKM. CDR3 loop: CASSDGAGRSDSGANVLTF. In DNA form, the CDR3 reads TGTGCCAGCAGCGACGGGGCCGGACGGAGCGACTCTGGGGCCAACGTCCTGACTTTC.

The V gene is TRBV5-1, the J gene TRBJ2-1; 9 bases map to TRBD2. CDR3 length: 15 residues. Germline V lookup: CDR1 SGHRS, CDR2 YFSETQ. J was trimmed by 7 bases and V by 2 bases; bases with no gene match: 7. The CDR3 loop is CASSFSLAGTNEQFF. For the CDR3, the DNA is TGCGCCAGCAGCTTTTCCCTAGCGGGGACAAATGAGCAGTTCTTC.

This chain links TRBV2 with TRBJ2-2; tentatively, D is TRBD2 (6 bases). The germline CDR1 and CDR2 sequences are SNHLY and FYNNEI. V was cut by 4 bases and J by 0 bases, with 12 bases left in between. The CDR3 is 16 amino acids. CDR3: CASSGRGPSNTGELFF. CDR3 nucleotides: TGTGCCAGCAGTGGGCGGGGCCCCTCGAACACCGGGGAGCTGTTTTTT. Based on the CDR3 plus reference TRBV2 and TRBJ2-2, the full variable domain is EPEVTQTPSHQVTQMGQEVILRCVPISNHLYFYWYRQILGQKVEFLVSFYNNEISEKSEIFDDQFSVERPDGSNFTLKIRSTKLEDSAMYFCASSGRGPSNTGELFFGEGSRLTVL.

Written as DNA, the CDR3 is TGTGCCAGCAGCGTAGACGACCCATCCTATGGCTACACCTTC. It translates to CASSVDDPSYGYTF. The V gene is TRBV9, the J gene TRBJ1-2; D gene uncertain. CDR1 is SGDLS and CDR2 is YYNGEE in the germline V gene. Trimming removed 0 bases from V and 4 bases from J, with 10 bases in between. CDR3 length: 14 residues.

The chain recombines TRBV10-2 with TRBJ2-5, with a weak D call TRBD1 (5 bases). Germline CDR1 reads WSHSY; CDR2 reads SAAADI. Between the trimmed V and J ends, which lost 6 bases and 5 bases, there was a span of 10 bases. The CDR3 length is 12 residues. CDR3 protein: CASRIAGETQYF. The CDR3 DNA sequence: TGCGCCAGCAGAATAGCAGGGGAGACCCAGTACTTC.

A single count supports this clone. This sample also contains other DNA sequences that code for the same CDR3. The rearrangement links TRBV28 to TRBJ2-7; 8 bases line up with TRBD2. Germline V gene lookup returns CDR1 MDHEN and CDR2 SYDVKM. The CDR3 spans 13 residues. V was pared by 6 bases and J by 5 bases, with 6 bases of the junction left unmatched. The CDR3 protein is CASRAGGAHEQYF. In DNA form, the CDR3 reads TGTGCCAGCAGGGCCGGGGGGGCTCACGAGCAGTACTTC.

The J gene is TRBJ2-1, the V gene TRBV6-5; 10 bases are a match to TRBD2. The CDR3 loop spans 15 amino acids. J lost 2 bases, V lost 5 bases, and 3 bases had no gene match. Germline V gives CDR1 MNHEY, CDR2 SVGAGI. The CDR3 DNA follows: TGTGCCAGCAGTCCTAGCGGGGGTACCTACAATGAGCAGTTCTTC. It yields the protein CASSPSGGTYNEQFF.

The chain is built from TRBV5-8 and TRBJ2-1; 8 positions match TRBD1. The CDR3 has 15 amino acids. Germline V gene lookup returns CDR1 SGHTS and CDR2 YDEGEE. Trimming took 3 bases from V and 3 from J; bases not matched to a gene: 5. The chain's CDR3 is CASSSGQAIYNEQFF. CDR3 DNA sequence: TGTGCCAGCAGCTCGGGACAGGCGATCTACAATGAGCAGTTCTTC.

V is TRBV19 and J is TRBJ2-7; D possibly corresponds to TRBD2 (6 bases). The V end lost 4 bases, the J end lost 5 bases, and 24 bases lay between the germline ends. Germline values: CDR1 LNHDA, CDR2 SQIVND (reference sequence). This CDR3 has 17 amino acids. The CDR3 DNA reads as TGTGCCAGTAGTACCCCAACACAAGGGGCGGGAAGCCACGAGCAGTACTTC. It codes for CASSTPTQGAGSHEQYF.

DNA for the CDR3: TGTGCCAGCAGTTCGGGGTCAGCGGGAGGGCCGAGTGAGCAGTTCTTC. This encodes CASSSGSAGGPSEQFF. The chain joins TRBV27 to TRBJ2-1; 10 nucleotides align to TRBD2. CDR1 is MNHEY, CDR2 SMNVEV, per germline (reference sequence). CDR3 length equals 16 residues. The V and J ends lost 4 bases and 9 bases, in that order; junction bases with no gene match: 12.

The chain combines TRBV19 with TRBJ2-7; 7 bases fit TRBD1. Germline V gene lookup returns CDR1 LNHDA and CDR2 SQIVND (reference sequence). This CDR3 comprises 15 residues. The J segment lost 3 bases and the V segment lost 1 base, leaving 6 bases of the junction unmatched. The CDR3 DNA is TGTGCCAGTAGTATAGTGGGACAGAGTCTCTACGAGCAGTACTTC. Its protein product is CASSIVGQSLYEQYF.

For this clone: This CDR3 is also generated by other DNA sequences in the sample. This chain joins TRBV7-3 and TRBJ1-3; unclear D gene. CDR3 length equals 14 residues. CDR1 is SGHTA and CDR2 is FQGTGA in the germline V gene. With 6 bases removed from V and 0 bases from J, the gap between germline ends came to 9 bases. CDR3 sequence reads: CASSLGVSGNTIYF. The CDR3 DNA is TGTGCCAGCAGTTTAGGAGTCTCTGGAAACACCATATATTTT.

This sequence joins TRBV28 and TRBJ1-5; D call uncertain. V lost 5 bases to trimming and J lost 0 bases, with 14 bases between them. Germline lookup yields CDR1 MDHEN and CDR2 SYDVKM. The CDR3 has 16 residues. The CDR3 sequence: CASSTTPRHSNQPQHF. The CDR3 DNA reads TGTGCCAGCAGTACAACTCCCAGACATAGCAATCAGCCCCAGCATTTT. Looking up the rest from reference TRBV28 and TRBJ1-5 gives the full variable domain: DVKVTQSSRYLVKRTGEKVFLECVQDMDHENMFWYRQDPGLGLRLIYFSYDVKMKEKGDIPEGYSVSREKKERFSLILESASTNQTSMYLCASSTTPRHSNQPQHFGDGTRLSIL.